Here is one T cell receptor (beta chain) with its context. Data came from immunoSEQ multiplex PCR; TCRdb stores just in-frame clones and leaves some out. The profile covers fewer than 200,000 clones, with approximately 80% appearing a single time and about 1.5% taken by the ten largest. This entry belongs to a study of blood T cell repertoires in COVID-19. CDR3 length: 13 amino acids. Looked up from germline, CDR1 is LGHDT and CDR2 is YNNKEL (reference sequence). Deletions cut 7 bases from V and 1 base from J, with 8 bases between. The receptor's source is a human donor in a cohort sampled during active COVID-19. The chain joins TRBV3-1 (or the pseudogene TRBV3-2) to TRBJ1-3; D unclear. The sample was peripheral blood. The CDR3 DNA reads as TGTGCCAGCAAGCGGCAATCTGGAAACACCATATATTTT. It encodes CASKRQSGNTIYF.